These T cell receptor beta chains were read from a single sample in a study of blood T cell repertoires in COVID-19. Here immunoSEQ multiplex PCR was the method, and the copy in TCRdb shows in-frame clones only, minus some. The table lists roughly 670,000 clones, 85% to 90% of them singletons. Sequenced material: peripheral blood. All receptors come from a woman between 18 and 30 years old with acute or convalescent COVID-19. The CDR3 runs from the conserved cysteine through the conserved F or W. The order of the fields is V gene, D gene, J gene, clone size, CDR3 DNA, CDR3 protein. D genes are given only for firm matches. For some rows the clone size is stated as once, few or many, or as a class when expanded; others skip it.

V gene: TRBV5-1
D gene: .
J gene: TRBJ1-2
clone size: .
CDR3 DNA: TGCGCCAGCAGCCCACTGGAGGTGGGGAATGGCTACACCTTC
CDR3 protein: CASSPLEVGNGYTF

V gene: TRBV9
D gene: .
J gene: TRBJ1-1
clone size: .
CDR3 DNA: TGTGCCAGCAGCGTAGGTTCCCTCTTCACTGAAGCTTTCTTT
CDR3 protein: CASSVGSLFTEAFF

V gene: TRBV18
D gene: TRBD1
J gene: TRBJ1-4
clone size: .
CDR3 DNA: TGTGCCAGCTCAGCCGGGACAGGGGGTGTTGAAAAACTGTTTTTT
CDR3 protein: CASSAGTGGVEKLFF

V gene: TRBV9
D gene: .
J gene: TRBJ2-1
clone size: .
CDR3 DNA: TGTGCCAGCAGCGGAGACAGAGGCTCCTACAATGAGCAGTTCTTC
CDR3 protein: CASSGDRGSYNEQFF

V gene: TRBV11-2
D gene: TRBD1
J gene: TRBJ2-1
clone size: .
CDR3 DNA: TGTGCCAGCAGCAAAACCGGGACAGGGTTGAATGAGCAGTTCTTC
CDR3 protein: CASSKTGTGLNEQFF

V gene: TRBV4-1
D gene: .
J gene: TRBJ1-5
clone size: .
CDR3 DNA: TGCGCCAGCAGCCCTGGACTCCTTAGCAATCAGCCCCAGCATTTT
CDR3 protein: CASSPGLLSNQPQHF

V gene: TRBV7-7
D gene: TRBD1
J gene: TRBJ2-7
clone size: .
CDR3 DNA: TGTGCCAGCAGCTTAGTCACAGGGGGCTCCTACGAGCAGTACTTC
CDR3 protein: CASSLVTGGSYEQYF

V gene: TRBV28
D gene: TRBD1
J gene: TRBJ1-5
clone size: .
CDR3 DNA: TGTGCCAGCAGCTGGCCGGGACAGGGACCGCAGCCCCAGCATTTT
CDR3 protein: CASSWPGQGPQPQHF

V gene: TRBV6-5
D gene: TRBD1
J gene: TRBJ2-1
clone size: .
CDR3 DNA: TGTGCCAGCAGGACGACAGGGAATGAGCAGTTCTTC
CDR3 protein: CASRTTGNEQFF

V gene: TRBV5-1
D gene: TRBD1
J gene: TRBJ2-7
clone size: .
CDR3 DNA: TGCGCCAGCAGCGTTGACAGGGCAGGGGGAATTTTTGAGCAGTACTTC
CDR3 protein: CASSVDRAGGIFEQYF

V gene: TRBV19
D gene: TRBD1
J gene: TRBJ1-2
clone size: .
CDR3 DNA: TGTGCCAGTCGGGGACAGGGCTATGGCTACACCTTC
CDR3 protein: CASRGQGYGYTF

V gene: TRBV5-1
D gene: TRBD1
J gene: TRBJ1-2
clone size: .
CDR3 DNA: TGCGCCAGCAGCTCAGGGACAGGGGGGAACTCTAACTATGGCTACACCTTC
CDR3 protein: CASSSGTGGNSNYGYTF

V gene: TRBV7-2
D gene: .
J gene: TRBJ1-5
clone size: .
CDR3 DNA: TGTGCCAGCAGCTTAGCCCCCCCAGGTAATCAGCCCCAGCATTTT
CDR3 protein: CASSLAPPGNQPQHF

V gene: TRBV12-3/TRBV12-4
D gene: .
J gene: TRBJ1-5
clone size: .
CDR3 DNA: TGTGCCAGCAGTTTAGCGCAGGATCAGCCCCAGCATTTT
CDR3 protein: CASSLAQDQPQHF

V gene: TRBV11-2
D gene: TRBD2
J gene: TRBJ2-7
clone size: .
CDR3 DNA: TGTGCCAGCAGCTCGGGACTAGCGGGGGACAAAGTATCCTACGAGCAGTACTTC
CDR3 protein: CASSSGLAGDKVSYEQYF

V gene: TRBV3-1/TRBV3-2
D gene: .
J gene: TRBJ1-1
clone size: .
CDR3 DNA: TGTGCCAGCAGCCAAGCATTGAACACTGAAGCTTTCTTT
CDR3 protein: CASSQALNTEAFF

V gene: TRBV2
D gene: TRBD1
J gene: TRBJ1-2
clone size: .
CDR3 DNA: TGTGCCAGCAGTAGGGACAGGGGGCTAACTTATGGCTACACCTTC
CDR3 protein: CASSRDRGLTYGYTF

V gene: TRBV7-2
D gene: .
J gene: TRBJ1-6
clone size: .
CDR3 DNA: TGTGCCAGCAGCCTCCGAGGCGGGGTGGATTCACCCCTCCACTTT
CDR3 protein: CASSLRGGVDSPLHF

V gene: TRBV5-1
D gene: .
J gene: TRBJ2-3
clone size: .
CDR3 DNA: TGCGCCAGCACAGGGGAGGGGGCAGATACGCAGTATTTT
CDR3 protein: CASTGEGADTQYF

V gene: TRBV5-1
D gene: .
J gene: TRBJ2-3
clone size: .
CDR3 DNA: TGCGCCAGCAGCCAAGGCAGCGATCTCACAGATACGCAGTATTTT
CDR3 protein: CASSQGSDLTDTQYF

V gene: TRBV24-1
D gene: TRBD1
J gene: TRBJ1-1
clone size: .
CDR3 DNA: TGTGCCACCAGTGGAGACAGGGGAATAGAGGGAGCTTTCTTT
CDR3 protein: CATSGDRGIEGAFF

V gene: TRBV19
D gene: .
J gene: TRBJ1-2
clone size: few
CDR3 DNA: TGTGCCAGTAGAACTCCAGAGAGGTATGGCTACACCTTC
CDR3 protein: CASRTPERYGYTF

V gene: TRBV13
D gene: TRBD2
J gene: TRBJ2-3
clone size: .
CDR3 DNA: TGTGCCAGCAGCCCGCCCCCCGCCGGGACTAGCAGGATCGATACGCAGTATTTT
CDR3 protein: CASSPPPAGTSRIDTQYF

V gene: TRBV10-3
D gene: .
J gene: TRBJ2-2
clone size: .
CDR3 DNA: TGTGCCACCTTACAGGGAGAGAGGCCCGGGGAGCTGTTTTTT
CDR3 protein: CATLQGERPGELFF

V gene: TRBV6-5
D gene: .
J gene: TRBJ1-6
clone size: once
CDR3 DNA: TGTGCCAGCAGTTGGGGGGGCGCGGATAATTCACCCCTCCACTTT
CDR3 protein: CASSWGGADNSPLHF

V gene: TRBV4-1
D gene: .
J gene: TRBJ1-6
clone size: .
CDR3 DNA: TGCGCCAGCAGCCAAGATGTCTCTGCGGGTTCACCCCTCCACTTT
CDR3 protein: CASSQDVSAGSPLHF

V gene: TRBV21-1
D gene: .
J gene: TRBJ1-2
clone size: once
CDR3 DNA: TGTGCCAGCAGCAATGGATCCCAGGGTTGTGGCTACACCTTC
CDR3 protein: CASSNGSQGCGYTF

V gene: TRBV29-1
D gene: .
J gene: TRBJ1-2
clone size: .
CDR3 DNA: TGCAGCGTTGAGACTATGGGGAACTATGGCTACACCTTC
CDR3 protein: CSVETMGNYGYTF

V gene: TRBV6-1
D gene: TRBD2
J gene: TRBJ2-1
clone size: .
CDR3 DNA: TGTGCCAGCAGTGAAAGGCCGGGGGGCTCCTACAATGAGCAGTTCTTC
CDR3 protein: CASSERPGGSYNEQFF

V gene: TRBV6-2/TRBV6-3
D gene: .
J gene: TRBJ2-7
clone size: .
CDR3 DNA: TGTGCCAGCACCCCCCCGTTCTTCCACGAGCAGTACTTC
CDR3 protein: CASTPPFFHEQYF

V gene: TRBV25-1
D gene: .
J gene: TRBJ2-7
clone size: .
CDR3 DNA: TGTGCCAGCAGTGATCAGGGATACGAGCAGTACTTC
CDR3 protein: CASSDQGYEQYF

V gene: TRBV5-5
D gene: TRBD1
J gene: TRBJ1-3
clone size: .
CDR3 DNA: TGTGCCAGCAGACCGACAGGGTCTGGAAACACCATATATTTT
CDR3 protein: CASRPTGSGNTIYF

V gene: TRBV5-5
D gene: .
J gene: TRBJ1-5
clone size: .
CDR3 DNA: TGTGCCAGCAGCTTGGAGTCCAGGGGCCCGTATAGCAATCAGCCCCAGCATTTT
CDR3 protein: CASSLESRGPYSNQPQHF